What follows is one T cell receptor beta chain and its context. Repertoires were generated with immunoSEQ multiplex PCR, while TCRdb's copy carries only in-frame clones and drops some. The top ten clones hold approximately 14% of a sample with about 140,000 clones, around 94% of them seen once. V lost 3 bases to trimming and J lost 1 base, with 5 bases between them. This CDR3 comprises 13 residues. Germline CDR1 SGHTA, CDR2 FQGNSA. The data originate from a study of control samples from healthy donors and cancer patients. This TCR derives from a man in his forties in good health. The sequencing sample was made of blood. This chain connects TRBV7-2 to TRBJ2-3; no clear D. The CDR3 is CASSFLGTDTQYF. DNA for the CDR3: TGTGCCAGCAGCTTTCTTGGCACAGATACGCAGTATTTT.